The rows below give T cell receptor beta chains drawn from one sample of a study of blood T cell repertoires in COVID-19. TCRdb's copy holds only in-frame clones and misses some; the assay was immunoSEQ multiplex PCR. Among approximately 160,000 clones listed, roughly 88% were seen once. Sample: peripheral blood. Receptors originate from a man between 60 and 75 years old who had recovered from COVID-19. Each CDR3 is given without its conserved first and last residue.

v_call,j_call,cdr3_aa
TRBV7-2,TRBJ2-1,ASSLDLAGYNEQF
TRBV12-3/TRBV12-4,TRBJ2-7,ASSLHSPGAQY
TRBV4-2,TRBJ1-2,ASSQPGQGLYGYT
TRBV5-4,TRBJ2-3,ASKLAGGTDTQY
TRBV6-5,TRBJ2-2,ASSLRVENTGELF
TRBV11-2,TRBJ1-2,ASSLAGGGYYGYT
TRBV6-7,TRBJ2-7,ASRGGKGPYEQY
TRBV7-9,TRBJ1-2,ASSLGDSVYGYT
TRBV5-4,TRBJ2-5,ASSSPAGEDQY
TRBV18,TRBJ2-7,ASSPGTSVFYEQY
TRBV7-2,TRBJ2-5,ASSLEGPRGGYQETQY
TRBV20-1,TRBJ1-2,SASPFGSGVNYGYT
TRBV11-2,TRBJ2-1,ASSLGPERGIHNEQF
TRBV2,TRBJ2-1,ASSPPAGGYNEQF
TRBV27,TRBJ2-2,ASSTTGSGTGELF
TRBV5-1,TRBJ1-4,ASSRGTTNEKLF
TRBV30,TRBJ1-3,AWGPGGSGNTIY
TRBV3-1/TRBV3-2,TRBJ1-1,ASSLEGAGTEAF
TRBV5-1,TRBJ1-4,ASSPGGGGHEKLF
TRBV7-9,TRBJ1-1,ASSLMMTGGFEAF
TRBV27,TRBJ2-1,ASSLSRGVTEQF
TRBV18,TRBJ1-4,ASSPRGQSTGGSQKLF
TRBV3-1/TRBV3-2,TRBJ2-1,ASSQDLLASGRNEQF
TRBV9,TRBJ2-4,ASSVRGDRDGNIQY
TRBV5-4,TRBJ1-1,ASSGRNTEAF
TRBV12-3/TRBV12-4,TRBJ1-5,ASRRNENQPQH
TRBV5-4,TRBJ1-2,ASSSGQAAYGYT
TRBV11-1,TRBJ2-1,ASAPTDNEQF
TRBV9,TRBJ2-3,ASSVEGLGGDTQY
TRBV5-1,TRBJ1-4,ASSERQGRNEKLF
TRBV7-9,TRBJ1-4,ASSPTRLERDEKLF
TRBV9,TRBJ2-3,ASSVQTGGPDTQY
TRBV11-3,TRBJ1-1,ASSLHGWRTEAF
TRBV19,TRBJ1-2,ASSTRTGGYT
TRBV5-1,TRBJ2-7,ASSLEGTGGSEQY
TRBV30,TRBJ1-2,AWSDTFTDGYT
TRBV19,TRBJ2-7,ASSIGSLGEQY
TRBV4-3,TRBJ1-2,ASSHGQDNYGYT
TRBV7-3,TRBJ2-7,ASSPNPRGFASDEQY
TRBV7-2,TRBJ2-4,ASSSEGSPPKNIQY
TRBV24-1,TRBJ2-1,ATSGRQGYEQF
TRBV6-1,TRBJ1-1,ASSDQGSTEAF
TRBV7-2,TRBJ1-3,ASSFYRGSGNTIY
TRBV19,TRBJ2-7,ASSIPAETGGEQY
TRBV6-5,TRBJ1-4,ASSSEGATNEKLF
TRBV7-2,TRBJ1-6,ASSLDGTGNSPLH
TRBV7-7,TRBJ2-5,ASSLDGGGAGETQY
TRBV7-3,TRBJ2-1,ASSLTHRDEQF
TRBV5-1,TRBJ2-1,ASSLASPNEQF
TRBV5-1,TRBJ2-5,ASSLQGPETQY